This T cell receptor (beta chain) was identified during a study of CD8+ T cells in alopecia areata. Of note for this clone: Antigen specificity is unknown.

CDR3 length: 14 residues. The junction had 4 bases not matched to a gene; V was cut back by 3 bases and J by 0 bases. Germline CDR1 and CDR2: GTSNPN and SVGIG (reference sequence). Treatment of the sample: oral pan-JAK inhibitor, 5-10 mg twice daily. Sorting from PBMCs produced CD4+ and CD8+ T cells. Extracted from the samples, RNA was reverse transcribed into cDNA to serve as the sequencing template. Using immunoSEQ multiplex PCR, the repertoire was profiled, and TCRdb retains in-frame clones only, with some absent. Here the sample spans approximately 150,000 clones, around three fifths being singletons. Study-wide points: Resident alphabeta T cells of normal skin are also sequenced in scalp samples. An increase in clonality over normal scalp was evident in lesional scalp, especially alopecia totalis/universalis. Among the 100 top clones, expanded CD8+ clones, like scalp clonality, were significantly decreased by tofacitinib.

The chain couples TRBV30 to TRBJ2-7; the match to TRBD1 covers 8 bases. The sample was CD4+ T cells sorted from blood, taken at week 24, from a patient treated with tofacitinib. This TCR was sampled from a human donor with alopecia areata. CDR3 loop: CAWRRTGPSYEQYF. In nucleotides, the CDR3 is TGTGCCTGGAGACGGACAGGGCCCTCCTACGAGCAGTACTTC.